Presented here are 2 T cell receptor beta chains from one specimen sequenced in a study of CDR3 diversity in severe acne. TCRdb itself ran the PCR reads through MiXCR, one entry per CDR3 protein. The profile shows more than 85,000 distinct CDR3 sequences, 45% to 50% of them singletons. The sequenced sample consisted of blood. The receptor source for this set is a male donor with severe acne vulgaris.

The V and J genes are TRBV12-3 or TRBV12-4 and TRBJ1-1; a possible D gene is TRBD1 (5 bases). Trimming shortened V by 3 bases and J by 5 bases, and 10 bases separated the two germline ends. The length of the CDR3 is 13 residues. CDR3 DNA sequence: TGTGCCAGCAGTTTCAAGGGGAGGACTGAAGCTTTCTTT. It is translated as CASSFKGRTEAFF.

The rearrangement joins TRBV27 to TRBJ1-2; no clear D. With 6 bases removed from V and 6 bases from J, the gap between germline ends came to 14 bases. This CDR3 has 13 amino acids. Germline V gene data show CDR1 as MNHEY and CDR2 as SMNVEV (reference sequence). This CDR3 is CASSPRIGNGYTF. In DNA, the CDR3 is TGTGCCAGCAGCCCGCGAATCGGGAATGGCTACACCTTC.